The T cell receptor (beta chain) described here comes from a study of T cell changes during pregnancy in multiple sclerosis. V shed 4 bases and J shed 6 bases, with 13 bases lying between them. This CDR3 is built from 14 residues. Germline lookup yields CDR1 SGHRS and CDR2 YFSETQ. Some clones are missing from TCRdb's copy, which holds only in-frame ones; the method was immunoSEQ multiplex PCR. The profile shows about 44,000 clones, about nine tenths of them singletons. The chain recombines TRBV5-1 with TRBJ2-2; D is perhaps TRBD2 (6 bases). The material was CD4+ T cells from peripheral blood mononuclear cells, obtained in the first trimester of pregnancy. The clonotype originates from a female donor with multiple sclerosis, enrolled in a pregnancy study. The CDR3 DNA sequence: TGCGCCAGCAGCCGCGGGTCGGGGGCCGGGGAGCTGTTTTTT. Translation gives CASSRGSGAGELFF.